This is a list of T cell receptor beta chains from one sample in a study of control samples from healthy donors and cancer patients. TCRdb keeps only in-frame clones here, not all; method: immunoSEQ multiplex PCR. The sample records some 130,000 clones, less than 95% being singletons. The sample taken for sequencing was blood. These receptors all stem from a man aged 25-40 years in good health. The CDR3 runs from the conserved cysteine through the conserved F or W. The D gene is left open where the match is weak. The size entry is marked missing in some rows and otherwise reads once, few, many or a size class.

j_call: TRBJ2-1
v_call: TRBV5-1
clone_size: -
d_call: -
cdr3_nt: TGCGCCAGCAGCTTTAACAATGAGCAGTTCTTC
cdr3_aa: CASSFNNEQFF

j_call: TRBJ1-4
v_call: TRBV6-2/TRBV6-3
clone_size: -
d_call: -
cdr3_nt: TGTGCCAGCAGTTACTTCAGCGCAAACTATGAAAAACTGTTTTTT
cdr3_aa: CASSYFSANYEKLFF

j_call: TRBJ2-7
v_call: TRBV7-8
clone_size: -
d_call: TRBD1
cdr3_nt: TGTGCCAGCAGCTTAGACAGGGGGTCCTACGAGCAGTACTTC
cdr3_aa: CASSLDRGSYEQYF

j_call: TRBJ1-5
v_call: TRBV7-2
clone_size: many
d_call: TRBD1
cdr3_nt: TGTGCCAGCGGCCAGGGGGCGCGGCAGCCCCAGCATTTT
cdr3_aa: CASGQGARQPQHF

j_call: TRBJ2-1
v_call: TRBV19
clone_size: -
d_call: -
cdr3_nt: TGTGCCAGTAGTCCCCTGGACGGGACGGCATACAATGAGCAGTTCTTC
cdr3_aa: CASSPLDGTAYNEQFF

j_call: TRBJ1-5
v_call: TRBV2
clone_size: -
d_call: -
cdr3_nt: TGTGCCAGCAGTAAACAGAGTAGCAATCAGCCCCAGCATTTT
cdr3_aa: CASSKQSSNQPQHF

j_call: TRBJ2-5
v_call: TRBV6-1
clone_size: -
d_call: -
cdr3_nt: TGTGCCAGCAGTGAAGGGCAGCAGGGCGGAGAGACCCAGTACTTC
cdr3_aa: CASSEGQQGGETQYF

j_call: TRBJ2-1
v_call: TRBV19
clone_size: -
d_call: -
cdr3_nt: TGTGCCAGTAGTATGGGCCTCGGGGCGGAGTTCTTC
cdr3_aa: CASSMGLGAEFF

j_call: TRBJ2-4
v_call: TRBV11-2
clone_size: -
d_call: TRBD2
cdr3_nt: TGTGCCAGCAGCTTAGGGGGACTAGCGCTAGCCAAAAACATTCAGTACTTC
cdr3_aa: CASSLGGLALAKNIQYF

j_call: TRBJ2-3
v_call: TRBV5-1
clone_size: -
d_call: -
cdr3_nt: TGCGCCAGCAGCTTGGAGGGGGATAGCACAGATACGCAGTATTTT
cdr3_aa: CASSLEGDSTDTQYF

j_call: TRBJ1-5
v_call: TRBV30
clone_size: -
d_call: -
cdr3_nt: TGTGCCTGGAGTGAAGCCCAGGGGCGGGCGCCCCAGCATTTT
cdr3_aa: CAWSEAQGRAPQHF

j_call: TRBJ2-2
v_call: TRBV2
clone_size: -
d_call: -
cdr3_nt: TGTGCCAGCAGTGCAGACACCGGGGAGCTGTTTTTT
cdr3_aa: CASSADTGELFF

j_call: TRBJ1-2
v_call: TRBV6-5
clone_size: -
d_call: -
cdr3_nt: TGTGCCAGCGCAGTTGGGGAGTTGAGCTACACCTTC
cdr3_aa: CASAVGELSYTF

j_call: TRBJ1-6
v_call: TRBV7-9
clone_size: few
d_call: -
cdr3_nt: TGTGCCAGCAGCCCCCTCCGGGGGCGCGAACCCCTCCACTTT
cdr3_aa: CASSPLRGREPLHF

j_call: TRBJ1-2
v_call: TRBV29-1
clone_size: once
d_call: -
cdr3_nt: TGCAGCGTTGATTACGAGGGGGACTATGGCTACACCTTC
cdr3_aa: CSVDYEGDYGYTF

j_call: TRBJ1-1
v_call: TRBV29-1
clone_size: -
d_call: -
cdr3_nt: TGCAGCGCGAACGGTATCGTGAAAGCTTTCTTT
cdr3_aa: CSANGIVKAFF

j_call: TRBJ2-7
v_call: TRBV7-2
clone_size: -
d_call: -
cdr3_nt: TGTGCCAGCAGCCAGCGGACTCCTGTGATACACGAGCAGTACTTC
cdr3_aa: CASSQRTPVIHEQYF

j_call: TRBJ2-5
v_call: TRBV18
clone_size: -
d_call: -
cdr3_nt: TGTGCCAGCTCACTCGGAGCCGGGGAGACCCAGTACTTC
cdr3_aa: CASSLGAGETQYF

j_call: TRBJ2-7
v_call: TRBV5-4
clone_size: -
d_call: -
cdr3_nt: TGTGCCAGCAGCTTCCCAGGGGGGGATTCCTACGAGCAGTACTTC
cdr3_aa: CASSFPGGDSYEQYF

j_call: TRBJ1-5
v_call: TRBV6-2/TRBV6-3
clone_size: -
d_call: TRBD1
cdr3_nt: TGTGCCAGCAGCGGGACAGGGGGCGGTCAGCCCCAGCATTTT
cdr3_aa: CASSGTGGGQPQHF

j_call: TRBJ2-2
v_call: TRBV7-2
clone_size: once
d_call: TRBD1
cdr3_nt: TGTGCCAGCAGCTTAGGAGGGGGCCTTAACACCGGGGAGCTGTTTTTT
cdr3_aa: CASSLGGGLNTGELFF

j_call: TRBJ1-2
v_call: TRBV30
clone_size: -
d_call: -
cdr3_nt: TGTGCCTGGAGTGAAGTCTATGGCTACACCTTC
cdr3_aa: CAWSEVYGYTF

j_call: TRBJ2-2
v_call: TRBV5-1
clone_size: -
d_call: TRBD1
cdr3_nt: TGCGCCAGCAGCGACTTCGGACAGGGGACCGGGGAGCTGTTTTTT
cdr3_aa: CASSDFGQGTGELFF

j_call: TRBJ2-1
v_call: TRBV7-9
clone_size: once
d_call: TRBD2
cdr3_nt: TGTGCCAGCAGCTCGAGTCTAGCGGGGGGGCGGTCCTACAATGAGCAGTTCTTC
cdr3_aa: CASSSSLAGGRSYNEQFF

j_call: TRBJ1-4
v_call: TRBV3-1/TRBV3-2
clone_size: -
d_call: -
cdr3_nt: TGTGCCAGCAGCCAAGACAGTTACAATGAAAAACTGTTTTTT
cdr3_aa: CASSQDSYNEKLFF

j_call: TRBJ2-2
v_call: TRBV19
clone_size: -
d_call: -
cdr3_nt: TGTGCCAGTAGCCCCCTCGCAGGGGATACCGGGGAGCTGTTTTTT
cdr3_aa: CASSPLAGDTGELFF

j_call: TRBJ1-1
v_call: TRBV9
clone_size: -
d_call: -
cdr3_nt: TGTGCCAGCAGCGCAGGACGGCTGAACACTGAAGCTTTCTTT
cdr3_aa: CASSAGRLNTEAFF

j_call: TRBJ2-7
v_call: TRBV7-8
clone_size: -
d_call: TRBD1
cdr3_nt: TGTGCCAGCAGCTTCACGGGACAGGGGAAGAGCTACGAGCAGTACTTC
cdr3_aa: CASSFTGQGKSYEQYF